These T cell receptor beta chains were read from a single sample in a study of CD8+ T cells in alopecia areata. Sequenced by immunoSEQ multiplex PCR; TCRdb stores in-frame clones only, minus some. The sample records under 200,000 clones, less than 70% being singletons. Here the sequenced sample was CD4+ T cells sorted from blood, taken at week 24, from a patient treated with tofacitinib. The receptors here all came from a human donor with alopecia areata. Both conserved end residues are part of each CDR3. A D gene is named only where the DNA matches it firmly. The size entry is marked missing in some rows and otherwise reads once, few, many or a size class.

j_gene	d_gene	abundance	v_gene	CDR3aa	CDR3nt
TRBJ1-6	-	-	TRBV9	CASSVGDINSPLHF	TGTGCCAGCAGCGTGGGGGACATAAATTCACCCCTCCACTTT
TRBJ2-7	TRBD2	-	TRBV19	CASSISGRGGPSYEQYF	TGTGCCAGTAGTATAAGTGGGCGCGGGGGGCCCTCCTACGAGCAGTACTTC
TRBJ2-5	-	once	TRBV6-6	CASSSKETQYF	TGTGCCAGCTCCTCCAAAGAGACCCAGTACTTC
TRBJ2-1	-	-	TRBV6-5	CASSYSTDNEQFF	TGTGCCAGCAGTTACTCAACGGACAATGAGCAGTTCTTC
TRBJ2-3	-	-	TRBV30	CAWTPGTDTQYF	TGTGCCTGGACTCCGGGTACAGATACGCAGTATTTT
TRBJ2-7	-	-	TRBV20-1	CSAIDREQYF	TGCAGTGCTATCGACAGAGAGCAGTACTTC
TRBJ2-3	-	-	TRBV29-1	CSGAPGSQTDTQYF	TGCAGCGGGGCCCCGGGGTCACAGACAGATACGCAGTATTTT
TRBJ2-5	-	-	TRBV29-1	CSVEEGTETQYF	TGCAGCGTTGAAGAGGGGACGGAGACCCAGTACTTC
TRBJ1-6	-	once	TRBV5-6	CASSLGTDYNSPLHF	TGTGCCAGCAGCCTTGGGACGGACTATAATTCACCCCTCCACTTT
TRBJ2-4	TRBD1	-	TRBV19	CASSNDRVAKNIQYF	TGTGCCAGTAGTAACGACAGGGTAGCCAAAAACATTCAGTACTTC
TRBJ2-7	-	-	TRBV7-2	CASSLMQGNYEQYF	TGTGCCAGCAGCTTGATGCAGGGAAACTACGAGCAGTACTTC
TRBJ1-2	TRBD1	-	TRBV11-2	CASSPWDRGYGYTF	TGTGCCAGCAGCCCCTGGGACAGGGGGTATGGCTACACCTTC
TRBJ1-4	-	-	TRBV29-1	CSVEAVGDGEKLFF	TGCAGCGTTGAAGCGGTTGGGGACGGTGAAAAACTGTTTTTT
TRBJ2-7	-	few	TRBV30	CAWSSQYEQYF	TGTGCCTGGAGTTCGCAGTACGAGCAGTACTTC
TRBJ1-2	-	-	TRBV29-1	CSVGRNYGYTF	TGCAGCGTTGGCCGCAACTATGGCTACACCTTC
TRBJ2-3	TRBD1	once	TRBV6-5	CASSGTGGFGDTQYF	TGTGCCAGCAGTGGGACAGGGGGCTTTGGAGATACGCAGTATTTT
TRBJ2-1	-	-	TRBV29-1	CSVPKVRGNNEQFF	TGCAGCGTCCCAAAGGTCAGGGGAAACAATGAGCAGTTCTTC
TRBJ2-1	TRBD1	-	TRBV29-1	CSGGGQGVWEQFF	TGCAGCGGAGGGGGACAGGGGGTCTGGGAGCAGTTCTTC
TRBJ2-7	TRBD1	-	TRBV4-2	CASSPQVRQGAYEQYF	TGTGCCAGCAGCCCGCAAGTAAGGCAGGGGGCCTACGAGCAGTACTTC
TRBJ1-2	-	-	TRBV6-5	CASGDSRGYTF	TGTGCCAGCGGTGACAGTCGGGGCTACACCTTC
TRBJ1-6	-	few	TRBV4-1	CASSQDRQPLNNSPLHF	TGCGCCAGCAGCCAAGATCGCCAACCTTTGAATAATTCACCCCTCCACTTT
TRBJ1-1	-	few	TRBV25-1	CASSVRSSTEAFF	TGTGCCAGCAGCGTCCGGAGTTCCACTGAAGCTTTCTTT
TRBJ1-2	-	few	TRBV27	CASSPSADRSGYTF	TGTGCCAGCAGCCCAAGTGCCGACAGGTCTGGCTACACCTTC
TRBJ1-5	-	-	TRBV5-6	CASSFPDQPQHF	TGTGCCAGCAGCTTCCCCGATCAGCCCCAGCATTTT
TRBJ2-1	-	few	TRBV15	CATSRDSTSGLF	TGTGCCACCAGCAGAGATAGCACTAGTGGGCTCTTC
TRBJ2-3	-	-	TRBV5-6	CASSSVGFADTQYF	TGTGCCAGCAGCTCCGTGGGGTTCGCAGATACGCAGTATTTT
TRBJ1-1	-	-	TRBV16	CASSQSQGRGNTEAFF	TGTGCCAGCAGCCAATCCCAGGGAAGGGGCAACACTGAAGCTTTCTTT
TRBJ2-3	-	-	TRBV20-1	CSASSADTQYF	TGCAGTGCTAGCTCGGCCGATACGCAGTATTTT
TRBJ2-3	-	few	TRBV2	CASVGRYF	TGTGCCAGTGTCGGACGGTATTTT
TRBJ2-1	-	-	TRBV30	CAWGSTRGSYNEQFF	TGTGCCTGGGGATCCACGAGAGGCTCCTACAATGAGCAGTTCTTC
TRBJ2-5	TRBD2	-	TRBV7-9	CASSFGLAGFQETQYF	TGTGCCAGCAGCTTTGGACTAGCGGGCTTTCAAGAGACCCAGTACTTC
TRBJ2-1	TRBD1	-	TRBV5-1	CASSLYLGGQGAWNEQFF	TGCGCCAGCAGCTTGTACTTAGGCGGCCAGGGGGCGTGGAATGAGCAGTTCTTC
TRBJ1-5	TRBD1	many	TRBV27	CASSGLWTGSAQPQHF	TGTGCCAGCAGTGGGTTGTGGACAGGGAGTGCGCAGCCCCAGCATTTT
TRBJ1-1	-	-	TRBV30	CAWSSGTVNTEAFF	TGTGCCTGGTCCTCCGGGACGGTGAACACTGAAGCTTTCTTT
TRBJ2-7	-	-	TRBV5-6	CASSYDPGTGPMF	TGTGCCAGCAGCTATGATCCCGGGACTGGTCCGATGTTC
TRBJ2-3	-	once	TRBV2	CASGILRTDTQYF	TGTGCCAGCGGGATCCTAAGGACAGATACGCAGTATTTT